This T cell receptor (beta chain) was recovered during a study of shared clonotypes between healthy human individuals. Naive CD8 cells lacked CD45RO and underwent positive selection for CCR7, leaving out terminally differentiated effector memory CD45RA+ cells. Points on this clone: The antigen is not known.

The CDR3 length is 16 residues. The ends were cut back, 6 bases at V and 3 bases at J, with 19 bases in the middle. Germline V gene sequence: CDR1 LNHDA, CDR2 SQIVND (reference sequence). Overall study findings and caveats: Only blood underwent sampling, and tissue repertoires likely differ.

It was at deep level that the assay was run. This table comes from immunoSEQ multiplex PCR, and its TCRdb copy is limited to in-frame clones, with some not included. The sample shows approximately 650,000 clones, about 95% of them seen only once. The J gene is TRBJ2-3, the V gene TRBV19; D uncertain. The sequenced sample consisted of naive CD8+ T cells sorted from blood. This TCR was sampled from a woman in her twenties or thirties in good health. The CDR3 region has the DNA TGTGCCAGTAGACCAGGCGGAACAGCAGCAACAGATACGCAGTATTTT. Amino acids: CASRPGGTAATDTQYF.